This TCR beta chain derives from a study of cytomegalovirus exposure and HLA in healthy donors. Germline V gene data show CDR1 as SGHTA and CDR2 as FQGNSA. The CDR3 is 13 residues long. Deletions cut 3 bases from V and 2 bases from J, with 7 bases between. The PCR ran on 60 Vbeta and 13 Jbeta primers. Assay used: immunoSEQ multiplex PCR; TCRdb lists only in-frame clones, some missing. The repertoire holds some 130,000 clones, 80% seen once, with about 4.4% in the top ten. On this clone: The same CDR3 is also encoded by other DNA sequences in this sample.

What was sequenced was PBMCs. V is TRBV7-2 and J is TRBJ1-1, with D perhaps TRBD1 (6 bases). The sequence derives from a man aged 30 to 45 in good health. The CDR3 nucleotides read TGTGCCAGCAGCTTGGGGGCTAACACTGAAGCTTTCTTT. Amino acid sequence: CASSLGANTEAFF.